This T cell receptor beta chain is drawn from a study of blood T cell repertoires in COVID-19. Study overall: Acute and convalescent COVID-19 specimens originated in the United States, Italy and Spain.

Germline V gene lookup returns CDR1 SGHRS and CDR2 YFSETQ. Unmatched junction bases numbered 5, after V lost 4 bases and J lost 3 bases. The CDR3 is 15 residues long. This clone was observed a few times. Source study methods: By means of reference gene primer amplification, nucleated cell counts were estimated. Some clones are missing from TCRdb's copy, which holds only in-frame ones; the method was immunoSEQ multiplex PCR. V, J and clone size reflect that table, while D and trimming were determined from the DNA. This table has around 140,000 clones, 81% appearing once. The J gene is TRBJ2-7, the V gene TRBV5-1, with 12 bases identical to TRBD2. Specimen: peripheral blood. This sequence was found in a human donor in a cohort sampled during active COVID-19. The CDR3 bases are TGCGCCAGCAGCCTAGCGGGAGGGGTCAACTACGAGCAGTACTTC. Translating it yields CASSLAGGVNYEQYF.